This T cell receptor beta chain is drawn from a study of blood T cell repertoires in COVID-19. On the study more broadly: Nucleic acid was either cDNA or gDNA, and it came from T cells, B-cell-depleted T cells, or PBMCs.

Donors of Cohort 3 who recovered were those that had two negative PCRs, clearance, or symptom resolution. The data were produced by immunoSEQ multiplex PCR, yet TCRdb's version contains in-frame clones alone and is incomplete. The sample has approximately 320,000 clones, 80% to 90% seen once. Trimming stripped 6 bases from V and 1 base from J, with 10 bases between. This CDR3 is built from 15 residues. Per germline, CDR1 PRHDT and CDR2 FYEKMQ (reference sequence). This clone was seen at least ten times. Sequenced material: PBMCs or T cells enriched from blood (not recorded which). The receptor was isolated from a young woman who had recovered from COVID-19. V gene TRBV13 combines with J gene TRBJ1-6; D is uncertain. The CDR3 DNA follows: TGTGCCAGCAGGCTTTACGGTTCCTATAATTCACCCCTCCACTTT. It specifies CASRLYGSYNSPLHF. The variable domain in full, completed from reference TRBV13 and TRBJ1-6, reads AAGVIQSPRHLIKEKRETATLKCYPIPRHDTVYWYQQGPGQDPQFLISFYEKMQSDKGSIPDRFSAQQFSDYHSELNMSSLELGDSALYFCASRLYGSYNSPLHFGNGTRLTVT.